The 17 T cell receptor beta chains reported below all come from one sample, sequenced in a study of blood T cell repertoires in COVID-19. TCRdb keeps only in-frame clones here, not all; method: immunoSEQ multiplex PCR. The top ten hold about 15% of the sample, which has 150,000 to 200,000 clones, under 80% seen once. The sequencing sample was made of PBMCs or T cells enriched from blood (not recorded which). The source of these receptors is a woman between 50 and 59 years old with acute COVID-19.

V usage is TRBV28 and J usage is TRBJ1-4; 7 nucleotides align to TRBD1. J was trimmed by 3 bases and V by 5 bases; bases with no gene match: 6. This CDR3 spans 15 amino acids. CDR1 is MDHEN and CDR2 is SYDVKM in the germline V gene. The CDR3 DNA sequence: TGTGCCAGCAGTGTAACAGGGGCGGCTAATGAAAAACTGTTTTTT. It is translated as CASSVTGAANEKLFF.

This chain uses TRBV6-1 with TRBJ1-1; 8 nucleotides agree with TRBD1. The CDR3 is 14 residues long. Germline-derived CDR1 and CDR2 are MNHNS and SASEGT. Losses at the gene ends were 6 bases for V and 6 bases for J; bases not matched to a gene: 9. In DNA, the CDR3 is TGTGCCAGCAGGGCACCCCAGGGGGCGGCTGAAGCTTTCTTT. This codes for CASRAPQGAAEAFF.

The CDR3 protein is CASRLTGNSNQPQHF. In DNA, the CDR3 is TGCGCCAGCAGGTTGACAGGAAACAGCAATCAGCCCCAGCATTTT. The gene calls are TRBV5-1 and TRBJ1-5; D may be TRBD1 (6 bases). The CDR3 is made up of 15 amino acids. V lost 5 bases to trimming and J lost 1 base, with 13 bases between them. CDR1 and CDR2 (germline): SGHRS, YFSETQ.

This clone was detected only once. The chain has TRBV19 and TRBJ1-2, with a weak D call TRBD1 (6 bases). The CDR3 runs to 15 residues. The V end was cut by 7 bases, the J end by 1 base, with 16 bases between. Germline assignment: CDR1 LNHDA and CDR2 SQIVND (reference sequence). The CDR3 bases are TGTGCCAGTAATAACCCACAGGGCCTTAACTATGGCTACACCTTC. Translating it yields CASNNPQGLNYGYTF.

The V and J genes are TRBV6-5 and TRBJ1-1; weak D call: TRBD1 (6 bases). The CDR3 is made up of 13 amino acids. Germline loops: CDR1 MNHEY, CDR2 SVGAGI. The V gene lost 7 bases and the J gene lost 3 bases, with 12 bases spanning the gap. The DNA of the CDR3 is TGTGCCAGCAACTTACAGGGTTACACTGAAGCTTTCTTT. This encodes CASNLQGYTEAFF.

The rearrangement uses TRBV29-1 and TRBJ2-2; maybe TRBD2 (6 bases). This CDR3 is built from 15 residues. Between the trimmed V and J ends, which lost 4 bases and 4 bases, there was a span of 16 bases. Germline CDR1 reads SQVTM; CDR2 reads ANQGSEA. In DNA form, the CDR3 reads TGCAGCGTTGCCTCGAGGAGGGGCAGCACCGGGGAGCTGTTTTTT. Its protein is CSVASRRGSTGELFF.

V gene TRBV7-9 combines with J gene TRBJ2-1; 8 positions match TRBD2. The ends lost 3 bases at V and 4 bases at J; junction bases unmatched: 5. Germline V lookup: CDR1 SEHNR, CDR2 FQNEAQ (reference sequence). The CDR3 is made up of 15 amino acids. This chain's CDR3 is CASSFVTSGYNEQFF. CDR3 nucleotide sequence: TGTGCCAGCAGCTTTGTAACTAGCGGATACAATGAGCAGTTCTTC.

The rearrangement uses TRBV27 and TRBJ1-5; weak D call: TRBD1 (6 bases). The CDR3 spans 15 residues. From germline, CDR1 is MNHEY and CDR2 SMNVEV (reference sequence). Trimming removed 5 bases at V and 2 bases at J, with 13 bases between. The DNA for the CDR3 is TGTGCCAGCAGTCCCAGGGGAGACGGCAATCAGCCCCAGCATTTT. Amino acid sequence: CASSPRGDGNQPQHF.

The genes are TRBV6-1 and TRBJ2-7; D remains unclear. CDR3 length equals 15 residues. Trimming took 2 bases from V and 0 from J, leaving 11 bases between them. Per germline, CDR1 MNHNS and CDR2 SASEGT. In DNA form, the CDR3 reads TGTGCCAGCAGTGAATATAGCCGGAGCTCCTACGAGCAGTACGTC. This sequence encodes CASSEYSRSSYEQYV.

The rearrangement uses TRBV6-5 and TRBJ1-5; 7 nucleotides line up with TRBD1. CDR3 length: 15 amino acids. The V gene end was trimmed by 2 bases and the J gene end by 7 bases; junction bases not matched to a gene: 8. From germline, CDR1 is MNHEY and CDR2 SVGAGI. This chain's CDR3 is CASSYTTGSDQPQHF. The CDR3 coding sequence is TGTGCCAGCAGTTACACGACAGGGTCGGACCAGCCCCAGCATTTT.

The chain carries TRBV12-3 or TRBV12-4 and TRBJ2-5; TRBD2 aligns across 8 bases. V shed 6 bases, J shed 2 bases, and the junction held 2 bases outside the gene matches. This CDR3 spans 13 amino acids. CDR3 protein: CASRRGEQETQYF. CDR3 in DNA: TGTGCCAGCAGGCGGGGGGAGCAAGAGACCCAGTACTTC.

This clone was picked up one time. The rearrangement joins TRBV7-9 to TRBJ2-1; weak D call: TRBD2 (6 bases). Germline V gene sequence: CDR1 SEHNR, CDR2 FQNEAQ (reference sequence). The CDR3 consists of 12 residues. The V gene lost 5 bases and the J gene lost 10 bases, with 12 bases spanning the gap. CDR3 amino acids: CASSPSGREQFF. CDR3 in DNA: TGTGCCAGCAGCCCCTCGGGGAGGGAGCAGTTCTTC.

The chain employs TRBV5-1 and TRBJ1-2, with TRBD1 identical over 9 bases. The CDR3 has 16 residues. In germline, CDR1 is SGHRS, CDR2 YFSETQ. Losses at the gene ends were 4 bases for V and 0 bases for J; bases not matched to a gene: 7. This CDR3 reads CASSPGTGRPNYGYTF. CDR3 sequence (DNA): TGCGCCAGCAGCCCGGGGACAGGGCGACCTAACTATGGCTACACCTTC.

This chain joins TRBV6-5 and TRBJ1-3; 8 bases are shared with TRBD1. Trimming at V came to 2 bases and at J to 2 bases, leaving 2 bases not matched to a gene. Germline V gene lookup returns CDR1 MNHEY and CDR2 SVGAGI. This CDR3 spans 15 amino acids. This CDR3 reads CASSYVQGAGNTIYF. In DNA form, the CDR3 reads TGTGCCAGCAGTTACGTACAGGGGGCTGGAAACACCATATATTTT.

The V call is TRBV29-1, the J call TRBJ1-1; 10 nucleotides align to TRBD1. CDR1 SQVTM and CDR2 ANQGSEA come from the germline V gene. The ends lost 7 bases at V and 4 bases at J; junction bases unmatched: 3. The CDR3 runs 12 residues. The CDR3 sequence is CSAGTGVTEAFF. The CDR3 DNA reads as TGCAGCGCAGGGACAGGGGTCACTGAAGCTTTCTTT.

J is TRBJ2-2 and V is TRBV9, with D perhaps TRBD2 (7 bases). Trimming pared 5 bases from V and 5 bases from J, leaving 19 bases between. Germline CDR1 and CDR2: SGDLS and YYNGEE. The CDR3 consists of 16 residues. The CDR3 region is CASSATSGGPTGELFF. DNA for the CDR3: TGTGCCAGCAGTGCCACATCCGGGGGGCCGACCGGGGAGCTGTTTTTT. Combining the CDR3 with reference TRBV9 and TRBJ2-2 gives the whole variable domain DSGVTQTPKHLITATGQRVTLRCSPRSGDLSVYWYQQSLDQGLQFLIQYYNGEERAKGNILERFSAQQFPDLHSELNLSSLELGDSALYFCASSATSGGPTGELFFGEGSRLTVL.

On this clone: Just one base apart from a much larger clone, this may be a read error. The chain has TRBV11-2 and TRBJ1-2; the D gene is possibly TRBD1 (5 bases). CDR3 length: 12 residues. V was shortened by 5 bases and J by 3 bases, with 7 bases between the two germline ends. Germline V gene sequence: CDR1 SGHAT, CDR2 FQNNGV. The CDR3 region has the DNA TGTGCCAGCAGCGCGGGGGACTATGGCTACACCTTC. It translates to CASSAGDYGYTF.